In its sample, the clone carrying this TCR beta chain was seen once. This sample is drawn from a study of blood T cell repertoires in COVID-19. Study details: Spain, Italy and the United States supplied samples that represented acute and convalescent COVID-19. T cells, B-cell-depleted T cells, or PBMCs supplied cDNA or gDNA.

Original handling: Reference gene primer amplification in the assay estimated nucleated cell counts. The method was immunoSEQ multiplex PCR; TCRdb's version includes in-frame clones alone and lacks a portion of them. The V and J calls and clone size come from that table; D and trimming were worked out from the DNA. The sample holds hundreds of thousands of clones; around four fifths are singletons and the top ten take around 4.5%. Sequenced: peripheral blood. This receptor was taken from a woman between 45 and 65 years old with active or convalescent COVID-19.

CDR3 DNA: TGTGCCAGCAGCCAAATCTCTGGGCGATCAACTTACAATGAGCAGTTCTTC. Its translation is CASSQISGRSTYNEQFF. The chain carries TRBV7-8 and TRBJ2-1; D is undetermined. This CDR3 has 17 residues. V lost 5 bases to trimming and J lost 4 bases, with 21 bases between them. The V gene's germline CDR1 is SGHVS and CDR2 FQNEAQ.